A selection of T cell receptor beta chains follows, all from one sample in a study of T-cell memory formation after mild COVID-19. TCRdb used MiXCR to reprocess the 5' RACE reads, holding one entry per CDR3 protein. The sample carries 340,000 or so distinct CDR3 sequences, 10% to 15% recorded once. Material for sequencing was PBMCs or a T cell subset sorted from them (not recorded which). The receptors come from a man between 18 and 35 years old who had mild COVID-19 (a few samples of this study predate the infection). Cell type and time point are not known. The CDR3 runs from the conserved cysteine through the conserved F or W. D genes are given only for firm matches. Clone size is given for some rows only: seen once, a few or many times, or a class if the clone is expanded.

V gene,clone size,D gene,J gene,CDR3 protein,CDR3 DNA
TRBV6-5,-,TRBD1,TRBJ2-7,CASISQQGADEQYF,TGTGCCAGCATAAGTCAACAGGGGGCCGACGAGCAGTACTTC
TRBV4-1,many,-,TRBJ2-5,CASSLGTSETQYF,TGCGCCAGCAGCCTTGGGACATCGGAGACCCAGTACTTC
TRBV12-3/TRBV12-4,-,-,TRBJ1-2,CARTGTPGISHYGYTF,TGTGCCAGGACCGGGACACCGGGGATCTCGCACTATGGCTACACCTTC
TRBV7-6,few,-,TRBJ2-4,CASSQFTGSGIQYF,TGTGCCAGCAGCCAATTCACAGGGTCGGGCATTCAGTACTTC
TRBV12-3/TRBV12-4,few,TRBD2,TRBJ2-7,CASSFRGGYEQYF,TGTGCCAGCAGTTTTCGGGGGGGCTACGAGCAGTACTTC
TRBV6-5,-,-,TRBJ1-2,CASSYRGGKGYTF,TGTGCCAGCAGTTATCGAGGGGGGAAGGGCTACACCTTC
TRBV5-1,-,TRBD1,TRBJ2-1,CASSLQGEDEQFF,TGCGCCAGCAGCCTCCAGGGGGAAGATGAGCAGTTCTTC
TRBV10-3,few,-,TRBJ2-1,CASEGTGSSYNEQFF,TGTGCCAGCGAGGGGACGGGGAGCTCCTACAATGAGCAGTTCTTC
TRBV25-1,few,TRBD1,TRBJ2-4,CASSEGGTGKNIQYF,TGTGCCAGCAGTGAGGGTGGGACAGGGAAAAACATTCAGTACTTC
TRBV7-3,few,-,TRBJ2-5,CASSLNGGSFQETQYF,TGTGCCAGCAGCTTAAATGGGGGCAGCTTCCAAGAGACCCAGTACTTC
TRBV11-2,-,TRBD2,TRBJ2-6,CASSLGGLAGGSGANVLTF,TGTGCCAGCAGCTTAGGAGGACTAGCGGGAGGATCTGGGGCCAACGTCCTGACTTTC
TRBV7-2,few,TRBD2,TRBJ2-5,CASRSSGGSKTQYF,TGTGCCAGCAGATCTAGCGGGGGGAGTAAGACCCAGTACTTC
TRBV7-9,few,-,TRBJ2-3,CASSSWPMEGITDTQYF,TGTGCCAGCAGCTCTTGGCCGATGGAGGGGATCACAGATACGCAGTATTTT
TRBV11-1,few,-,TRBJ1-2,CASSGLISSYGYTF,TGTGCCAGCAGCGGCCTTATAAGCTCGTATGGCTACACCTTC